This T cell receptor (beta chain) is drawn from a study of cytomegalovirus exposure and HLA in healthy donors. Broader study findings: Across all donors, roughly uniform sequencing depth was an assumption of the presence/absence analyses.

As concerns this clone: The antigen remains unidentified.

The PCR used 60 Vbeta and 13 Jbeta primers. Some clones are missing from TCRdb's copy, which holds only in-frame ones; the method was immunoSEQ multiplex PCR. Among approximately 150,000 clones listed, roughly 90% were seen once. What was sequenced was PBMCs. The clonotype originates from a woman in her 40s in good health and CMV-seronegative.

CDR3 nucleotide sequence: TGTGCCAGCAGCTTGGTCGGGCAGGGCGGCTACACCTTC. Translating gives CASSLVGQGGYTF. V is TRBV5-6 and J is TRBJ1-2, with D possibly TRBD1 on 5 matching bases. V lost 0 bases and J lost 8, with 11 bases in between. This CDR3 has 13 residues. CDR1 and CDR2 (germline): SGHDT, YYEEEE.